This T cell receptor (beta chain) was documented in a study of T cell repertoires in cytomegalovirus infection. With regard to this clonotype: Its antigen is currently unknown.

The V end was cut by 3 bases, the J end by 0 bases, with 12 bases between. CDR3 length equals 15 residues. Germline CDR1 DFQATT, CDR2 SNEGSKA (reference sequence). TCRdb independently ran MiXCR on the reads; one entry per CDR3 protein. The table shows roughly 340,000 distinct CDR3 sequences, with roughly 28% occurring only once. This specimen was cultured PBMCs, taken from culture after CMV antigen stimulation. J is TRBJ1-5 and V is TRBV20-1, with D possibly TRBD1 on 6 matching bases. The clonotype comes from a human donor in good health (CMV status not recorded). Some clones in this sample may be carry-over from other donors' samples. The CDR3 nucleotides read TGCAGTGCTAGCCCGGACAGCTATAGCAATCAGCCCCAGCATTTT. Residues: CSASPDSYSNQPQHF.